This TCR beta chain appears in the sequencing data of a study of blood T cell repertoires in COVID-19. Study overall: The samples span acute and convalescent COVID-19 from the United States, Italy and Spain.

Profiled with immunoSEQ multiplex PCR; TCRdb holds only in-frame clones, not every one. The sample has 90,000 or so clones; around 90% are singletons. Losses at the gene ends were 5 bases for V and 3 bases for J; bases not matched to a gene: 15. Germline V gene data show CDR1 as PRHDT and CDR2 as FYEKMQ (reference sequence). The CDR3 length is 18 residues. Sequenced material: peripheral blood. This clonotype originated in a man aged 60 to 69 with COVID-19, enrolled during active disease. This chain uses TRBV13 with TRBJ1-2; 10 bases are shared with TRBD1. CDR3 in amino acids: CASSPSLPRDRGDYGYTF. CDR3 bases: TGTGCCAGCAGCCCAAGCCTACCCCGGGACAGGGGAGACTATGGCTACACCTTC.